The rows below give T cell receptor beta chains drawn from one sample of a study of PD-1 blockade in classical Hodgkin lymphoma. The method was immunoSEQ multiplex PCR; TCRdb's version includes in-frame clones alone and lacks a portion of them. The sample includes approximately 35,000 clones, about 89% of them seen just once. The specimen sequenced was CD4+ T cells from blood. These receptors were obtained from a human donor with classical Hodgkin lymphoma. Each CDR3 is given with its conserved first and last residue. The order of the fields is V gene, CDR3 protein.

v_call: TRBV27
cdr3_aa: CASSLWAGLNTGELFF

v_call: TRBV10-3
cdr3_aa: CAISGPGQDNSPLHF

v_call: TRBV6-6
cdr3_aa: CASFPDSTGELFF

v_call: TRBV7-2
cdr3_aa: CASSSGTSGSRGDTQYF

v_call: TRBV7-6
cdr3_aa: CASSSSADGEAFF

v_call: TRBV4-1
cdr3_aa: CASSHPGGHQPQHF

v_call: TRBV6-5
cdr3_aa: CASRRASANEQFF

v_call: TRBV28
cdr3_aa: CASSLGPYYGYTF

v_call: TRBV5-1
cdr3_aa: CASSLGDRGKTNTEAFF

v_call: TRBV10-1
cdr3_aa: CASREGQGGTDTQYF

v_call: TRBV6-5
cdr3_aa: CARGPHYEQYF

v_call: TRBV28
cdr3_aa: CASSEQGARTEAFF

v_call: TRBV4-1
cdr3_aa: CASSQGLAIATYEQYF

v_call: TRBV18
cdr3_aa: CASSLNYNEQFF

v_call: TRBV28
cdr3_aa: CASRLRTAVTYEQYF

v_call: TRBV7-9
cdr3_aa: CASSPRGLAGGHEQFF

v_call: TRBV21-1
cdr3_aa: CASSKSPHPGESGYTF

v_call: TRBV10-2
cdr3_aa: CASTRTGNSSTDTQYF

v_call: TRBV21-1
cdr3_aa: CASSKGQAQETQYF

v_call: TRBV6-4
cdr3_aa: CASSAGYGTEAFF

v_call: TRBV2
cdr3_aa: CASMGGQARNQPQHF

v_call: TRBV30
cdr3_aa: CAWSVGGTIQHF

v_call: TRBV5-5
cdr3_aa: CASSFLRAPYEQYF